These 13 T cell receptor beta chains came from one sample sequenced in a study of blood T cell repertoires in COVID-19. The assay was immunoSEQ multiplex PCR, and TCRdb's table has in-frame clones only and misses some. Counted here are 200,000 or so clones, roughly 85% occurring once; the ten biggest clones make up 3.5% to 4%. The sequencing input was PBMCs or T cells enriched from blood (not recorded which). The origin of the receptors is a woman between 35 and 50 years old with acute COVID-19.

The chain couples TRBV12-3 or TRBV12-4 to TRBJ2-1, with TRBD1 matching 8 bases. The CDR3 has 13 residues. Trimming removed 4 bases from V and 9 bases from J; junction bases left unmatched: 5. Written as DNA, the CDR3 is TGTGCCAGCAGTTCCAGAGACAGGGGTGAGCAGTTCTTC. This gives the protein CASSSRDRGEQFF.

J is TRBJ1-2 and V is TRBV28; 8 bases match TRBD1. This CDR3 is 18 amino acids long. The ends lost 10 bases at V and 0 bases at J; junction bases unmatched: 19. CDR1 is MDHEN and CDR2 is SYDVKM in the germline V gene. In DNA, the CDR3 is TGTGCCATCCTAGCTCTGACAGGGGCCGATGCGGCTAACTATGGCTACACCTTC. Protein sequence: CAILALTGADAANYGYTF.

The chain has TRBV28 and TRBJ1-5; possible D gene TRBD1, 5 bases. V was shortened by 6 bases and J by 6 bases, with 21 bases between the two germline ends. CDR3 size: 16 residues. The germline gives CDR1 MDHEN, CDR2 SYDVKM. Written as DNA, the CDR3 is TGTGCCAGCAGCACCCCTTTTCAGGGCGGACGTCAGCCCCAGCATTTT. It is translated as CASSTPFQGGRQPQHF.

The J gene is TRBJ2-1, the V gene TRBV25-1; a possible D gene is TRBD2 (6 bases). CDR3 length: 12 residues. The germline CDR1 and CDR2 sequences are MGHDK and SYGVNS. Trimming left V 6 bases short and J 10 bases short, with 13 bases between. The CDR3 spells CASSSTGGEQFF. CDR3 sequence (DNA): TGTGCCAGCAGCTCCACCGGGGGAGAGCAGTTCTTC.

J is TRBJ1-1 and V is TRBV9; 7 bases match TRBD1. V shed 2 bases, J shed 3 bases, and the junction held 4 bases outside the gene matches. CDR1 is SGDLS, CDR2 YYNGEE, per germline. The CDR3 contains 14 residues. The CDR3 sequence is CASSVRDRDTEAFF. The CDR3 coding sequence is TGTGCCAGCAGCGTCCGTGACAGGGACACTGAAGCTTTCTTT.

This clone was recorded a few times. The V call is TRBV6-1, the J call TRBJ2-2; 12 bases align to TRBD2. In germline, CDR1 is MNHNS, CDR2 SASEGT. The CDR3 runs to 17 residues. Losses at the gene ends were 6 bases for V and 1 base for J; bases not matched to a gene: 6. CDR3: CASRELAGGLNTGELFF. The CDR3 DNA follows: TGTGCCAGCAGGGAACTAGCGGGAGGCCTGAACACCGGGGAGCTGTTTTTT.

This clone turned up a few times. The rearrangement links TRBV13 to TRBJ2-7; TRBD1 agrees at 9 bases. This CDR3 spans 20 amino acids. V lost 3 bases and J lost 4; bases outside the gene matches: 22. In germline, CDR1 is PRHDT, CDR2 FYEKMQ (reference sequence). CDR3 DNA sequence: TGTGCCAGCAGCTTCTTAGGGACAGGGAGTGGTTTGAGAGGGGCATACGAGCAGTACTTC. Protein product: CASSFLGTGSGLRGAYEQYF.

J is TRBJ2-4 and V is TRBV19; 14 bases match TRBD2. With 6 bases clipped from V and 10 bases from J, the junction kept 11 bases outside the gene matches. This CDR3 region has 16 residues. The germline CDR1 and CDR2 sequences are LNHDA and SQIVND (reference sequence). The CDR3 sequence: CASSRGLAGGREIQYF. The CDR3 DNA is TGTGCCAGTAGCCGAGGACTAGCGGGAGGCAGGGAGATTCAGTACTTC.

J is TRBJ2-1 and V is TRBV3-1 (or the pseudogene TRBV3-2); 9 nucleotides align to TRBD2. Germline assignment: CDR1 LGHDT and CDR2 YNNKEL (reference sequence). The CDR3 contains 14 residues. J lost 5 bases, V lost 4 bases, and 3 bases had no gene match. DNA for the CDR3: TGTGCCAGCAGCCTCGCGGGAGGGAACAATGAGCAGTTCTTC. Translated, it gives CASSLAGGNNEQFF.

The genes are TRBV27 and TRBJ1-2; TRBD1 aligns across 8 bases. This CDR3 is built from 17 residues. The germline gives CDR1 MNHEY, CDR2 SMNVEV (reference sequence). V lost 6 bases, J lost 1 base, and 13 bases stayed unmatched. The CDR3: CASSRPPGTGDNYGYTF. The CDR3 DNA follows: TGTGCCAGCAGCCGCCCACCCGGGACAGGCGATAACTATGGCTACACCTTC.

The rearrangement joins TRBV11-3 to TRBJ2-1, with 14 bases that match TRBD2. V lost 3 bases and J lost 7; bases outside the gene matches: 11. The CDR3 has 18 residues. Germline V gene lookup returns CDR1 SGHNT and CDR2 YENEEA. This chain's CDR3 is CASSLGLAGVLITNEQFF. CDR3 in DNA: TGTGCCAGCAGCTTGGGACTAGCGGGAGTTTTAATCACGAATGAGCAGTTCTTC.

The chain joins TRBV6-4 to TRBJ2-2, with a possible D match to TRBD2 (5 bases). Trimming removed 4 bases from V and 6 bases from J, with 9 bases in between. This CDR3 has 13 amino acids. Germline-derived CDR1 and CDR2 are MRHNA and SNTAGT. In nucleotides, the CDR3 is TGTGCCAGCAGTGCGAGGGTTCCCGGGGAGCTGTTTTTT. Translation gives CASSARVPGELFF.

The J gene is TRBJ1-6, the V gene TRBV27, with a tentative D call TRBD1 (5 bases). The CDR3 covers 15 residues. Trimming removed 1 base at V and 7 bases at J, with 11 bases between. Germline V CDR1 and CDR2: MNHEY, SMNVEV (reference sequence). The CDR3 loop reads CASSLYDRNNSPLHF. CDR3 coding DNA: TGTGCCAGCAGTTTATACGACAGAAACAATTCACCCCTCCACTTT.